The entry that follows covers one T cell receptor beta chain sequence. This entry is derived from a study of blood T cell repertoires in COVID-19. Across the study: Researchers got acute and convalescent COVID-19 samples from the United States, Italy and Spain. T cells, B-cell-depleted T cells, or PBMCs supplied cDNA or gDNA.

V lost 2 bases to trimming and J lost 7 bases; unmatched junction nucleotides: 6. CDR1 and CDR2 (germline): MDHEN, SYDVKM. The CDR3 extends over 16 amino acids. Authors' analysis steps: Reference gene primer amplification in the assay estimated nucleated cell counts. The data were produced by immunoSEQ multiplex PCR, yet TCRdb's version contains in-frame clones alone and is incomplete. D and trimming were read from the DNA, whereas the V and J calls and clone size are those reported in that table. Here the sample spans about 16,000 clones, more than 70% being singletons. V and J are TRBV28 and TRBJ2-2, with 11 nucleotides matching TRBD1. The sample taken for sequencing was peripheral blood. The sequence was collected from a human donor in a cohort sampled during active COVID-19. The CDR3 DNA follows: TGTGCCAGCAGTTTAGTTGGACAGGGGGCCGGCGGGGAGCTGTTTTTT. Encoded protein: CASSLVGQGAGGELFF.